This is a list of T cell receptor beta chains from one sample in a study of blood T cell repertoires in COVID-19. Using immunoSEQ multiplex PCR, the repertoire was profiled, and TCRdb retains in-frame clones only, with some absent. This table has around 140,000 clones, roughly three quarters appearing once. Sequencing was done on a sample of peripheral blood. Receptors originate from an older woman with acute or convalescent COVID-19. CDR3s include the opening cysteine and the closing phenylalanine or tryptophan. A D gene is named only where the DNA matches it firmly. For some rows the clone size is stated as once, few or many, or as a class when expanded; others skip it.

size | J | V | D | DNA | CDR3
few | TRBJ1-3 | TRBV10-3 | - | TGTGCCATCGGCCCGGGAGGTTCTGGAAACACCATATATTTT | CAIGPGGSGNTIYF
few | TRBJ1-1 | TRBV5-4 | - | TGTGCCAGCAGCTTGCGTCCCACATCGAACACTGAAGCTTTCTTT | CASSLRPTSNTEAFF
- | TRBJ1-3 | TRBV3-1/TRBV3-2 | - | TGTGCCAGCAGCCAAGATCGACTACGAAACACCATATATTTT | CASSQDRLRNTIYF
few | TRBJ1-5 | TRBV9 | TRBD1 | TGTGCCAGCAGCGCCTCAGGGGGGAATCAGCCCCAGCATTTT | CASSASGGNQPQHF
- | TRBJ2-5 | TRBV28 | TRBD1 | TGTGCCAGCAGTCTCCGAGGACAGGGTTCAGAGACCCAGTACTTC | CASSLRGQGSETQYF
- | TRBJ2-7 | TRBV7-2 | - | TGTGCCAGCAGCTTAGCGGGCAGTTACCACGAGCAGTACTTC | CASSLAGSYHEQYF
- | TRBJ1-1 | TRBV7-2 | - | TGTGCCAGCAGCACTCGTCTCATGAACACTGAAGCTTTCTTT | CASSTRLMNTEAFF
- | TRBJ1-1 | TRBV19 | - | TGTGCCTACAACTACATGAACACTGAAGCTTTCTTT | CAYNYMNTEAFF
few | TRBJ1-6 | TRBV19 | TRBD1 | TGTGCCAGTAGCTCCGGGACAGGGAATTCACCCCTCCACTTT | CASSSGTGNSPLHF
- | TRBJ2-3 | TRBV5-4 | TRBD2 | TGTGCCAGCAGCCGCCGGGAGGCCCACACAGATACGCAGTATTTT | CASSRREAHTDTQYF
few | TRBJ1-5 | TRBV19 | TRBD1 | TGTGCCAGTAGTGCCCGGACAGGGGATAGCAATCAGCCCCAGCATTTT | CASSARTGDSNQPQHF
- | TRBJ1-2 | TRBV4-3 | TRBD1 | TGCGCCAGCAGCCAAGACAGGGGGCGGGATGGCTACACCTTC | CASSQDRGRDGYTF
- | TRBJ2-7 | TRBV28 | TRBD1 | TGTGCCAGCAGTTCACAGGGGGCGACCTACGAGCAGTACTTC | CASSSQGATYEQYF
- | TRBJ2-6 | TRBV5-1 | - | TGCGCCAGCAGCTTGGCCGGGATGACGGGGGCCAACGTCCTGACTTTC | CASSLAGMTGANVLTF
- | TRBJ2-7 | TRBV12-3/TRBV12-4 | - | TGTGCCAGCAGTTTCGGCTCCTACGAGCAGTACTTC | CASSFGSYEQYF
- | TRBJ2-7 | TRBV28 | TRBD1 | TGTGCCAGCAGCTTACTTTTAGGGACAGGGGACTACGAGCAGTACTTC | CASSLLLGTGDYEQYF
- | TRBJ2-7 | TRBV7-2 | TRBD1 | TGTGCCAGCAGCTTAAATCCGGGACAGAACGCCTACGAGCAGTACTTC | CASSLNPGQNAYEQYF
- | TRBJ2-3 | TRBV14 | - | TGTGCCAGCAGCCAAGAAGCCCCCTTGACAGATACGCAGTATTTT | CASSQEAPLTDTQYF
- | TRBJ2-2 | TRBV11-3 | - | TGTGCCAGCAGCCATGGAGGGTCCGGGGAGCTGTTTTTT | CASSHGGSGELFF
few | TRBJ2-7 | TRBV14 | TRBD2 | TGTGCCAGCAGCCCCAGCGGCGGGAGTACTTTCGAGCAGTACTTC | CASSPSGGSTFEQYF
- | TRBJ1-3 | TRBV6-5 | - | TGTGCCAGCAGTTACTCGCAGATCCCCTCTGGAAACACCATATATTTT | CASSYSQIPSGNTIYF
- | TRBJ2-3 | TRBV18 | - | TGTGCCAGCTCACCAAGTCGGGGAGATACGCAGTATTTT | CASSPSRGDTQYF